What follows are 15 T cell receptor beta chains derived from one specimen sequenced in a study of blood T cell repertoires in COVID-19 (dated by TCRdb to about 2020). The library was produced with the immunoSEQ multiplex PCR assay. TCRdb limited this immuneACCESS table to in-frame rearrangements with V and J called. A share of clones is missing; checked studies link under half to unresolved V genes, and the rest is unexplained. In this sample the table shows about 200,000 clones, around nine tenths of which occur a single time. The top ten clones comprise about 22% of the sample. The specimen was peripheral blood. All receptors come from a man aged 60-69 years with active or convalescent COVID-19.

This CDR3 reads CASSASASNQPQHF. DNA of the CDR3: TGTGCCAGCAGCGCCAGTGCTAGCAATCAGCCCCAGCATTTT. The V gene is TRBV9, the J gene TRBJ1-5; D remains unclear. The CDR3 contains 14 residues. Trimming removed 3 bases at V and 0 bases at J, with 7 bases between. Germline CDR1 is SGDLS and CDR2 is YYNGEE.

This clone showed up just once. V gene TRBV6-2 or TRBV6-3 combines with J gene TRBJ1-1; D unresolved. The CDR3 is made up of 13 amino acids. The germline CDR1 and CDR2 sequences are MNHEY and SVGEGT. Trimming shortened V by 6 bases and J by 3 bases, and 11 bases separated the two germline ends. DNA for the CDR3: TGTGCCAGCAGCCGAGCGGGGTACACTGAAGCTTTCTTT. Amino acid sequence: CASSRAGYTEAFF.

V is TRBV27 and J is TRBJ1-4; the D gene is possibly TRBD1 (6 bases). Germline loops: CDR1 MNHEY, CDR2 SMNVEV (reference sequence). V lost 6 bases to trimming and J lost 6 bases, with 14 bases between them. There are 14 residues in the CDR3. The CDR3 here is CASRSQGRYEKLFF. For the CDR3, the DNA is TGTGCCAGCAGATCACAGGGAAGGTATGAAAAACTGTTTTTT.

The chain links TRBV5-1 to TRBJ2-2; 7 nucleotides match TRBD2. Germline CDR1 and CDR2: SGHRS and YFSETQ. J lost 0 bases, V lost 3 bases, and 5 bases had no gene match. The CDR3 loop spans 16 amino acids. In nucleotides, the CDR3 is TGCGCCAGCAGCTGGGGGGGTCGCTCGAACACCGGGGAGCTGTTTTTT. Its translation is CASSWGGRSNTGELFF. Based on the CDR3 plus reference TRBV5-1 and TRBJ2-2, the full variable domain is KAGVTQTPRYLIKTRGQQVTLSCSPISGHRSVSWYQQTPGQGLQFLFEYFSETQRNKGNFPGRFSGRQFSNSRSEMNVSTLELGDSALYLCASSWGGRSNTGELFFGEGSRLTVL.

This chain connects TRBV3-1 (or the pseudogene TRBV3-2) to TRBJ2-4; 8 bases agree with TRBD2. Trimming cost V 2 bases and J 0 bases; bases outside gene matches: 9. Germline V lookup: CDR1 LGHDT, CDR2 YNNKEL (reference sequence). The CDR3 consists of 18 residues. The CDR3 DNA reads TGTGCCAGCAGCCAACCGACTAGCGCGGGGGTAGCCAAAAACATTCAGTACTTC. Translating it yields CASSQPTSAGVAKNIQYF.

The chain is built from TRBV6-5 and TRBJ1-6; D call uncertain. This CDR3 contains 13 residues. Germline V gives CDR1 MNHEY, CDR2 SVGAGI. V lost 7 bases, J lost 8 bases, and 12 bases lay in between. CDR3 nucleotide sequence: TGTGCCAGCACCGAGTCACGTTATTCACCCCTCCACTTT. It is translated as CASTESRYSPLHF.

The CDR3, as DNA: TGCAGCGTTCGCCCACGGGAGGCGTCGGGCACTGAAGCTTTCTTT. As protein: CSVRPREASGTEAFF. The V and J genes are TRBV29-1 and TRBJ1-1; D call uncertain. CDR1 SQVTM and CDR2 ANQGSEA come from the germline V gene. The CDR3 has 15 residues. Trimming took off 5 bases at V and 4 bases at J, with 20 bases between the two ends. Using reference TRBV29-1 and TRBJ1-1 for the parts outside the CDR3, the full variable domain is SAVISQKPSRDICQRGTSLTIQCQVDSQVTMMFWYRQQPGQSLTLIATANQGSEATYESGFVIDKFPISRPNLTFSTLTVSNMSPEDSSIYLCSVRPREASGTEAFFGQGTRLTVV.

The V call is TRBV5-1, the J call TRBJ2-5; 7 nucleotides line up with TRBD2. This CDR3 is 14 amino acids long. Unmatched junction bases numbered 9, after V lost 5 bases and J lost 5 bases. Germline-derived CDR1 and CDR2 are SGHRS and YFSETQ. CDR3 DNA: TGCGCCAGCAGATCCCTCGGGGGAGGGGAGACCCAGTACTTC. It translates to CASRSLGGGETQYF.

The gene calls are TRBV27 and TRBJ2-7; D perhaps matches TRBD1 (5 bases). This CDR3 comprises 16 residues. Trimming took 5 bases from V and 3 from J, leaving 20 bases between them. Germline CDR1 reads MNHEY; CDR2 reads SMNVEV (reference sequence). The CDR3 region has the DNA TGTGCCAGCAGTCCGCAGGGATCAATTACTTTCTACGAGCAGTACTTC. Its protein product is CASSPQGSITFYEQYF.

The chain combines TRBV25-1 with TRBJ1-2; no clear D. This CDR3 is 15 amino acids long. The germline gives CDR1 MGHDK, CDR2 SYGVNS. V lost 1 base and J lost 5, with 14 bases in between. The CDR3 loop reads CASSESSGGWYGYTF. CDR3 DNA: TGTGCCAGCAGTGAATCGTCAGGTGGATGGTATGGCTACACCTTC.

This chain connects TRBV7-7 to TRBJ2-3; possibly TRBD2 for D (6 bases). Per germline, CDR1 SSHAT and CDR2 FNYEAQ (reference sequence). The V and J ends lost 4 bases and 3 bases respectively, with 8 bases between them. The CDR3 has 13 residues. This CDR3 is CASSSTSTDTQYF. CDR3 sequence (DNA): TGTGCCAGCAGCTCGACTAGTACAGATACGCAGTATTTT. Filled out from reference TRBV7-7 and TRBJ2-3, the complete variable domain reads GAGVSQSPRYKVTKRGQDVTLRCDPISSHATLYWYQQALGQGPEFLTYFNYEAQPDKSGLPSDRFSAERPEGSISTLTIQRTEQRDSAMYRCASSSTSTDTQYFGPGTRLTVL.

The chain combines TRBV5-1 with TRBJ2-3, with TRBD2 matching 9 bases. CDR3 length: 14 residues. V was pared by 6 bases and J by 4 bases, with 6 bases of the junction left unmatched. Looked up from germline, CDR1 is SGHRS and CDR2 is YFSETQ. The CDR3 DNA follows: TGCGCCAGCACACTAGCGGGCAAGGCAGATACGCAGTATTTT. Its translation: CASTLAGKADTQYF.

This clone was picked up one time. The chain carries TRBV5-1 and TRBJ2-3; a weak D match, TRBD1 (5 bases). V was cut by 5 bases and J by 0 bases, with 10 bases left in between. CDR1 and CDR2 from the germline V gene are SGHRS and YFSETQ. The CDR3 extends over 14 amino acids. The CDR3 DNA reads TGCGCCAGCAGGGACATTTCTAGCACAGATACGCAGTATTTT. Translation gives CASRDISSTDTQYF.

The count of this clone is one. The CDR3 loop is CASSEGTGVRQETQYF. CDR3 coding DNA: TGTGCCAGCAGTGAGGGGACAGGTGTAAGGCAAGAGACCCAGTACTTC. This rearrangement joins TRBV6-1 to TRBJ2-5; TRBD1 agrees at 8 bases. This CDR3 region has 16 residues. V lost 3 bases to trimming and J lost 2 bases; unmatched junction nucleotides: 8. The germline gives CDR1 MNHNS, CDR2 SASEGT.

The chain links TRBV6-6 to TRBJ1-1; D is perhaps TRBD1 (6 bases). The CDR3 totals 16 residues. From germline, CDR1 is MNHNY and CDR2 SVGAGI (reference sequence). Trimming shortened V by 2 bases and J by 6 bases, and 19 bases separated the two germline ends. Here the CDR3 reads CASSYPSGRGKSEAFF. For the CDR3, the DNA is TGTGCCAGCAGTTACCCTTCGGGAAGGGGGAAATCTGAAGCTTTCTTT.